This T cell receptor beta chain came from a study of T cells in Graves' hyperthyroidism and ophthalmopathy. Researchers barred patients who had uncontrolled infection, other autoimmune disease, pregnancy or lactation. Trimming pared 3 bases from V and 1 base from J, leaving 10 bases between. The CDR3 totals 14 residues. Germline assignment: CDR1 LGHDT and CDR2 YNNKEL (reference sequence). Authors of the study amplified TCR beta CDR3 regions from RNA transcripts. The TCR CDR3 was amplified in a first-round RT-PCR using the HTBI primer set. TCRdb re-derived calls from the multiplex PCR reads in MiXCR, one entry per CDR3 protein. The table records over 350,000 distinct CDR3 sequences, more than 13% of them present only once.

The TCR was taken from a man aged 50-59 years with Graves' ophthalmopathy. The J gene is TRBJ2-7, the V gene TRBV3-1, with a possible D match to TRBD1 (6 bases). What was sequenced was blood. The CDR3 bases are TGTGCCAGCAGCCAGGCAGGGGCGTCCTACGAGCAGTACTTC. This gives the protein CASSQAGASYEQYF.